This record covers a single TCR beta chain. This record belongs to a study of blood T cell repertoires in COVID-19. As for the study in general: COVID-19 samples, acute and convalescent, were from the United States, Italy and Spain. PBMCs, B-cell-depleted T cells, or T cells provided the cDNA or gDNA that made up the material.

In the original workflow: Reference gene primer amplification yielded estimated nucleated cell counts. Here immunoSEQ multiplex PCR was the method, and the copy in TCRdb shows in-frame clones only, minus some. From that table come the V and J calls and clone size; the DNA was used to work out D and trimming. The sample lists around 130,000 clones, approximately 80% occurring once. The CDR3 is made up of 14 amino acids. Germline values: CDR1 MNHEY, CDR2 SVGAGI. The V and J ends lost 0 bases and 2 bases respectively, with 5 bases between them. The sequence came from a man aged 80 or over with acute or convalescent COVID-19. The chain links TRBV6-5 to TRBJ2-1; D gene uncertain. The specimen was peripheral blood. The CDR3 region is CASSYSDTYNEQFF. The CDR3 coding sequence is TGTGCCAGCAGTTACTCAGACACCTACAATGAGCAGTTCTTC.